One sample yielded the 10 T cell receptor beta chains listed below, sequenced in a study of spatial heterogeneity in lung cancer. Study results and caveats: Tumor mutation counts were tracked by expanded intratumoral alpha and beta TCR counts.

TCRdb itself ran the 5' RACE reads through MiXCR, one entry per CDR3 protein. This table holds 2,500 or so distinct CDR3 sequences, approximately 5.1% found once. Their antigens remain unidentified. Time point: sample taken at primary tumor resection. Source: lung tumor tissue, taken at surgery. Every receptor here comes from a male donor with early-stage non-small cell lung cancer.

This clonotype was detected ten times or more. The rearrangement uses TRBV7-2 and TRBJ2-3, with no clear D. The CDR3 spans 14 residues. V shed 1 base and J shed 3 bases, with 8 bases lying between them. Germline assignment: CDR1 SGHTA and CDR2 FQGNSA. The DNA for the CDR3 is TGTGCCAGCAGCTTAGTGCAGGCGACAGATACGCAGTATTTT. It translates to CASSLVQATDTQYF.

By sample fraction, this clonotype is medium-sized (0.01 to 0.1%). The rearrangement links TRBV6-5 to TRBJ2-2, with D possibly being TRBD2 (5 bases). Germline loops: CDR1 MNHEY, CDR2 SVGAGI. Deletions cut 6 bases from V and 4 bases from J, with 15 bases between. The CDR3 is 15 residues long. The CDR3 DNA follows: TGTGCCAGCAGGCCGGGATTCGGAGGCACCGGGGAGCTGTTTTTT. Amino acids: CASRPGFGGTGELFF.

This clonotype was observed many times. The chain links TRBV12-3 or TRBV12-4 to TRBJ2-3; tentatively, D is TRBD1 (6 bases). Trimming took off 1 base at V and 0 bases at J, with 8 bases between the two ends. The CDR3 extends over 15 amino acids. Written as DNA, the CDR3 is TGTGCCAGCAGTTTAGGGACAGCTAGCACAGATACGCAGTATTTT. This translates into CASSLGTASTDTQYF.

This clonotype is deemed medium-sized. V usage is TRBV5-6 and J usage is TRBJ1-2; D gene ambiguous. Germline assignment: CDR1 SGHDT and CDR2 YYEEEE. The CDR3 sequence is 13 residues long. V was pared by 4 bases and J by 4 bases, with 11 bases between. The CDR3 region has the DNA TGTGCCAGCAGCGCAGGACGGAGCTATGGCTACACCTTC. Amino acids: CASSAGRSYGYTF. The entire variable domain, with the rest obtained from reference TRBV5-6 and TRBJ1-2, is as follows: DAGVTQSPTHLIKTRGQQVTLRCSPKSGHDTVSWYQQALGQGPQFIFQYYEEEERQRGNFPDRFSGHQFPNYSSELNVNALLLGDSALYLCASSAGRSYGYTFGSGTRLTVV.

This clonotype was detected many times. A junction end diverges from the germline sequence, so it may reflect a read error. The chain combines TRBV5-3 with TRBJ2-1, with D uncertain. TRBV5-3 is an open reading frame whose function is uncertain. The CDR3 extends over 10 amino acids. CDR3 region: CVRYDVEQFF. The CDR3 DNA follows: TGTGTCAGATACGACGTCGAGCAGTTCTTC.

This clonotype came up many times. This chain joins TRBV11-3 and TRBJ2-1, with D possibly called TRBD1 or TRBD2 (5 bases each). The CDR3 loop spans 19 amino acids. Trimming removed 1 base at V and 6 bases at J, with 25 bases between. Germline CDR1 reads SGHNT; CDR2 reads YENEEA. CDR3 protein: CASSLGDPWGSAETNEQFF. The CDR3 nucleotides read TGTGCCAGCAGCTTAGGAGATCCTTGGGGGTCTGCTGAAACCAATGAGCAGTTCTTC.

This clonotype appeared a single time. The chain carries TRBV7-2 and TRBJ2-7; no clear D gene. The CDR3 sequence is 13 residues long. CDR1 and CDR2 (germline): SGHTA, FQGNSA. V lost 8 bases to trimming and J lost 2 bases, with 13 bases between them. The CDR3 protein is CASLLGGAYEQYF. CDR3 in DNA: TGTGCCAGCCTCCTGGGCGGAGCCTACGAGCAGTACTTC.

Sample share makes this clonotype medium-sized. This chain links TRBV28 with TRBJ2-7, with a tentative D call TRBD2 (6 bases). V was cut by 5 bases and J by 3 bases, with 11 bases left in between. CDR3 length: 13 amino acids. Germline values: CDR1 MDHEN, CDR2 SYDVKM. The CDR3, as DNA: TGTGCCAGCAGTATGGGACTCCACTACGAGCAGTACTTC. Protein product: CASSMGLHYEQYF.

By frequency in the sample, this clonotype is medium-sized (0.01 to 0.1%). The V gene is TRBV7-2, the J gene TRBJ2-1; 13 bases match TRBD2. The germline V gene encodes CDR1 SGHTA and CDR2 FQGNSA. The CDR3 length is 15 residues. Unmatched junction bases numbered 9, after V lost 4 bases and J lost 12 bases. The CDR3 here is CASSWGLAGTGRQFF. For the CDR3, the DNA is TGTGCCAGCAGCTGGGGACTAGCGGGGACAGGGAGGCAGTTCTTC. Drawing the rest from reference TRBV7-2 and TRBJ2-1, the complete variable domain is GAGVSQSPSNKVTEKGKDVELRCDPISGHTALYWYRQSLGQGLEFLIYFQGNSAPDKSGLPSDRFSAERTGGSVSTLTIQRTQQEDSAVYLCASSWGLAGTGRQFFGPGTRLTVL.

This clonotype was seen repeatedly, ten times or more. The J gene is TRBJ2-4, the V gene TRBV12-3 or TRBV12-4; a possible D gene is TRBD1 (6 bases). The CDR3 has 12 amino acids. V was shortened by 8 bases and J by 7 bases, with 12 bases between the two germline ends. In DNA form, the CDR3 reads TGTGCCAGCCGGACAGAGGGGAACATTCAGTACTTC. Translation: CASRTEGNIQYF.